This T cell receptor beta chain was identified in a study of cytomegalovirus exposure and HLA in healthy donors (dated by TCRdb to the late 2010s). About the investigation overall: An earlier analysis of under 600 of the donors reported roughly 270 Gb of sequence data and some 120 million unique TCR beta sequences from roughly 200 million T cells. Both class I and class II loci were covered by HLA typing, at four-digit resolution. About five DR-DQ haplotypes were treated as single units for association and clustering because of strong linkage in the cohort. Rather than drawing on any new phenotypic data, the later analysis identified candidate immune exposures from TCR beta sequences and the way those sequences occurred across donors. The aim of the study was to test whether cataloging public T cell receptors could identify signatures of past pathogen exposure. Typing coverage differed by locus: A, B, C, DRB1 and DQB1 were typed in roughly 620-630 donors, DQA1 in approximately 520, DPA1 in some 570, and DPB1 in roughly 470. The T cell repertoires of under 700 subjects were profiled by immunosequencing and related to cytomegalovirus serostatus. Approximately 300 gigabases of sequencing data and approximately 92 million unique TCR sequences made up an early release that covered 640 HLA-typed donors. In addition to the first cohort of about 650 subjects, a separate validation cohort of 130 or so different subjects was used. Genome-wide SNP genotypes for about three fifths of the 666 donors were used in a later genetic analysis, which treated that subset as a discovery cohort. All discovery cohort repertoires had been generated on a single sequencing platform. To predict cytomegalovirus infection status, the study brought together high-throughput TCR immunosequencing, statistical association of individual TCRs with disease status, and machine learning. Donor age, sex, ethnicity and CMV serostatus were collected together with the repertoire data. On average, roughly 250,000 unique TCR beta nucleotide sequences were sequenced per donor among 398 genotyped donors of the cohort, with about 17% of those sequences being non-productive. A later analysis re-analyzed previously published TCR beta repertoires from 666 donors and added high-resolution HLA genotyping to study TCR occurrence patterns. Of the 300 to 500 genotyped donors, roughly 76% were placed in the genetic ancestry cluster associated with self-reported Caucasian donors. In an earlier analysis of 500 to 650 of the donors, high-throughput TCR beta sequencing was used to judge whether each TCR beta V gene segment behaved as functional or pseudogenic.

The germline V gene yields MRHNA for CDR1 and SNTAGT for CDR2. Reading from cysteine to phenylalanine, the CDR3 counts 16 amino acids. Just CDR3 DNA is preserved here, 48 bases in frame from base 1. Between the V and J ends, shortened by 6 bases and 0 bases respectively, the junction contains 14 bases. Paper-wide results and their limitations: A later genetic analysis reported fewer N-insertions in productive TCRs among donors in an Asian-associated ancestry cluster than the roughly 670-donor mean. V-gene and J-gene trimming of TCR beta chains was associated with a missense DCLRE1C variant in a later genetic analysis, and the association was replicated in an independent cohort. Only TCR beta chains were sequenced in this cohort, and the absence of alpha or paired-chain data limited detectable features. In a later analysis, about 17,000 TCR beta sequences were associated with specific HLA alleles at a false discovery rate of 0.05. A further reported finding was that TCR beta sequences accurately predicted the HLA-A and HLA-B alleles for most subjects in the first cohort. In a later analysis, TCR association rates were found to vary across HLA loci, with the most associated TCRs seen for DRB1 alleles and the fewest for HLA-C alleles. For the cohort, immune exposure information was limited to CMV serostatus. The classifier was reported to diagnose cytomegalovirus status with high specificity and sensitivity in both the original and validation cohorts. Broadly in line with IMGT annotations, most TCR beta V segments showed up in productive rearrangements about 87% or about 30% of the time in an earlier analysis of 450 to 600 of the donors. Presence/absence analyses assumed roughly uniform sequencing depth across donors, an assumption that may not hold. The authors suggested that the approach could potentially be generalized to other disease states and immunological phenotypes. Because HLA typing was missing for some donors at each locus, association tests included only the typed subset. A later analysis reported that several top co-occurrence clusters appeared linked to parvovirus B19, influenza, CMV and Epstein-Barr virus. According to a later analysis, most CMV-associated TCR beta chains appeared to be HLA-restricted, and the HLA associations seemed to be driven largely by CMV exposure. In a later analysis, HLA-associated TCR beta chains showed more clonal expansion and lower generation probabilities than non-associated chains that were equally common. Strong co-occurrence of HLA alleles, especially DR and DQ, made assigning TCR associations to individual alleles difficult. In vitro tests confirmed that a few of the cytomegalovirus-associated TCR beta chains recognize cytomegalovirus antigens. In the study, around 150 TCR beta chains were listed as associated with cytomegalovirus. Correlated functional status among segregating V segments might reflect linkage disequilibrium, but an unknown experimental factor could not be ruled out. Some 16 rarely observed V segments, including chromosome 9 orphons, were excluded from the earlier analysis of about 600 of the donors because counts were too low. Most TCR sequences were seen in very few donors, while some public TCRs were found in many individuals. A group of highly shared sequence variants was considered likely to be a technical artifact of the sequencing pipeline. Some IMGT-functional V segments, including TRBV6-2 and TRBV6-3, could not be distinguished by the 87-base-pair reads and were therefore excluded.

The library was generated by the immunoSEQ multiplex PCR assay. For the multiplex PCR, a mixture combining 60 forward primers for TCR Vbeta segments and 13 reverse primers for TCR Jbeta segments was used. Amplification of the CDR3 region of rearranged TCR beta genes was performed with a multiplex PCR assay on genomic DNA. The Illumina HiSeq System was used to sequence the amplified TCR beta libraries as 87-base-pair reads. The authors' analysis ran thus. In a later analysis, some 80 million unique TCR beta chains were counted across the approximately 640 repertoires, and roughly 10 million of these chains were shared by at least two donors. A nearest-neighbor algorithm error-corrected the raw reads and collapsed the reads into unique sequences, merging closely related sequences to remove PCR and sequencing errors. V, D and J gene segments were assigned by aligning CDR3 sequences to IMGT reference sequences. Each retained sequence needed at least a six-nucleotide match to both a V gene segment and a J gene segment. Rearrangements were classified as productive when the CDR3 lacked stop codons and remained in frame with V and J, and all other rearrangements were classified as non-productive. Following IMGT convention, CDR3 was defined as the stretch from the second conserved V-encoded cysteine to the conserved J-encoded phenylalanine. The earlier analysis of about 610 of the donors excluded any sequence lacking an unambiguous match to a single V gene segment. In an earlier analysis of 587 of the donors, V segments were called functional above 56.7% productive rearrangements and were called segregating when the between-donor standard deviation exceeded 5%. A statistical classification framework was developed to diagnose cytomegalovirus status using the catalog of TCR beta chain sequences. In a later analysis, V and J genes were assigned by comparing TCR nucleotide sequences against IMGT/GENE-DB human TR gene sequences. Using the TCRdist pipeline, a later analysis assigned CDR3 sequences along with most-parsimonious VDJ recombination scenarios. In a later analysis, each TCR beta chain was defined by its CDR3 amino acid sequence together with its V-gene family, and reads without a unique V-gene family were excluded. As a way to deal with suspected cross-contamination and a sequencing artifact, a later analysis dropped 640 or so nucleotide sequences that were highly shared and had low generation probability. In a later analysis, a clonal expansion index for each public chain was calculated from normalized within-repertoire ranks of inferred template counts. Generation probabilities in a later analysis came from a VDJ recombination model fitted to out-of-frame rearrangements, and those results were checked against IGoR. A later analysis scored TCR-TCR, TCR-HLA and TCR-CMV co-occurrence with hypergeometric tests, applying a repertoire-size bias correction to TCR pairs. In a later analysis, false discovery rates were estimated by permuting HLA or CMV assignments 20 times. In a later analysis, co-occurring TCRs were grouped using DBSCAN, with TCRdist sequence similarity added in when clustering inside HLA-allele-positive subsets. Repertoires with fewer than 30,000 or more than 120,000 public chains, plus five repertoires with anomalous nucleotide sharing, were excluded from co-occurrence clustering. TCRdb took this table from immuneACCESS and kept in-frame rearrangements with V and J called. Such tables lack part of the clones; where checked against another copy, unresolved V genes explain under half of the gap, and the rest is unexplained. That table gives V, J and clone size, and the DNA gave D and trimming. Counted in this sample were some 180,000 clones; 82% of them appeared once. About 1.5% of the sample lies in the top ten.

The cohort consisted of approximately 690 healthy bone marrow donors. At the time of sampling, every cohort member was nominally healthy, though immune exposures that went unrecorded were likely present. The donor was CMV seronegative and belonged to the group of over 350 seronegative cohort members. Each donor provided a peripheral blood sample, and peripheral blood mononuclear cells were used for TCR beta sequencing. The Qiagen DNeasy Blood Extraction Kit was used to extract genomic DNA from the blood cell samples. Concerning this clone: No antigen is known for it. No base qualities exist here, and no much larger clone lies one base off it.

The chain employs TRBV6-4 and TRBJ2-2; the D gene is possibly TRBD1, with 5 bases matching. This receptor was taken from a man aged 40-55 years in good health and CMV-seronegative. The sample taken for sequencing was PBMCs. The DNA is as follows: TGTGCCAGCAGCCCGACAGCTAGAACGAACACCGGGGAGCTGTTTTTT. The resulting protein is CASSPTARTNTGELFF.